This T cell receptor beta chain was documented in a study of blood T cell repertoires in COVID-19. Overall study context: COVID-19 samples, acute and convalescent, were from the United States, Italy and Spain. T cells, B-cell-depleted T cells, or PBMCs provided the cDNA or gDNA that served as material.

Per the original data handling: Estimated nucleated cell counts came from reference gene primer amplification. Sequencing was performed with immunoSEQ multiplex PCR; in TCRdb, only in-frame clones are kept and a portion is missing. That table supplies the V and J calls and clone size; D and trimming were determined from the DNA. The data hold over 10,000 clones, with about 88% observed a single time. The CDR3 has 16 amino acids. V was clipped by 6 bases and J by 5 bases; unmatched bases: 15. In germline, CDR1 is KGHSH, CDR2 LQKENI. The sequenced material came from peripheral blood. The genes are TRBV18 and TRBJ2-5; 7 bases are shared with TRBD1. The TCR sequence derives from a human donor in a cohort sampled during active COVID-19. The CDR3 DNA is TGTGCCAGCTCCTCGAACCAAGACAGGGCGCAGGAGACCCAGTACTTC. As protein: CASSSNQDRAQETQYF.